These 8 T cell receptor beta chains came from one sample sequenced in a study of early T cells in non-severe SARS-CoV-2 infection. TCRdb reprocessed the 5' RACE reads with MiXCR, giving one entry per CDR3 protein. The data contain under 85,000 distinct CDR3 sequences, around a tenth of them singletons. Sequenced material: whole blood. These receptors were taken from an adult who was a healthcare worker with PCR-confirmed SARS-CoV-2 infection or an uninfected control (not recorded which).

The chain has TRBV7-3 and TRBJ2-1, with D possibly being TRBD2 (5 bases). The CDR3 sequence is 15 residues long. CDR1 and CDR2 (germline): SGHTA, FQGTGA. V was shortened by 5 bases and J by 6 bases, with 17 bases between the two germline ends. CDR3 bases: TGTGCCAGCAGCCCCCGGAGGTTGCCGGGCAATGAGCAGTTCTTC. Encoded protein: CASSPRRLPGNEQFF.

V usage is TRBV5-4 and J usage is TRBJ2-4; 11 nucleotides agree with TRBD2. The germline CDR1 and CDR2 sequences are SGHNT and YYREEE (reference sequence). The CDR3 is made up of 16 amino acids. V dropped 0 bases and J dropped 6; count of bases not matched to a gene: 5. The CDR3 sequence: CASSLGATSGRNIQYF. CDR3 DNA sequence: TGTGCCAGCAGCTTGGGGGCAACTAGCGGGAGAAACATTCAGTACTTC.

At least ten counts were recorded for this clonotype. The V and J genes are TRBV7-6 and TRBJ2-2; 11 bases are shared with TRBD2. After removal of 5 bases from V and 4 bases from J, the junction contained 3 bases not matched to a gene. The germline CDR1 and CDR2 sequences are SGHVS and FNYEAQ. CDR3 length: 15 amino acids. The CDR3 region is CASSPGTSGTGELFF. For the CDR3, the DNA is TGTGCCAGCAGCCCCGGGACTAGCGGCACCGGGGAGCTGTTTTTT.

This clonotype turned up a few times. J is TRBJ1-3 and V is TRBV5-8; D gene uncertain. The CDR3 is made up of 15 amino acids. Trimming stripped 4 bases from V and 0 bases from J, with 11 bases between. Germline values: CDR1 SGHTS, CDR2 YDEGEE. The CDR3 sequence is CASSLGESSGNTIYF. CDR3 bases: TGTGCCAGCAGCCTGGGAGAGAGCTCTGGAAACACCATATATTTT.

This chain connects TRBV4-3 to TRBJ2-1; D not certain. There are 15 residues in the CDR3. V was pared by 2 bases and J by 5 bases, with 13 bases between. Germline V gives CDR1 LGHNA, CDR2 YSLEER. The CDR3 DNA is TGCGCCAGCAGCCAAAAATTCCCCCTTAACAATGAGCAGTTCTTC. As protein: CASSQKFPLNNEQFF.

This clonotype was detected ten times or more. The rearrangement links TRBV5-1 to TRBJ2-2; a weak D match, TRBD1 (7 bases). The germline gives CDR1 SGHRS, CDR2 YFSETQ. The CDR3 runs 15 residues. V was shortened by 6 bases and J by 7 bases, with 19 bases between the two germline ends. The CDR3, as DNA: TGCGCCAGCAATGGAGGGGGCTTCGACGGCGGGGAGCTGTTTTTT. Its protein product is CASNGGGFDGGELFF.

This clonotype was seen many times. This sequence joins TRBV20-1 and TRBJ1-1; D perhaps matches TRBD1 (6 bases). CDR1 and CDR2 (germline): DFQATT, SNEGSKA (reference sequence). Trimming took off 5 bases at V and 0 bases at J, with 19 bases between the two ends. The CDR3 contains 16 residues. CDR3 loop: CSAVGQLGLLNTEAFF. CDR3 DNA sequence: TGCAGTGCTGTCGGACAGCTCGGTCTCCTGAACACTGAAGCTTTCTTT.

This clonotype was seen repeatedly, ten times or more. The V and J genes are TRBV15 and TRBJ2-5; TRBD2 is a possible D gene (6 bases). Germline CDR1 and CDR2: LNHNV and YYDKDF (reference sequence). Deletions cut 5 bases from V and 5 bases from J, with 21 bases between. This CDR3 is 16 amino acids long. The CDR3 DNA follows: TGTGCCACCAGCCGAAGGAGGGGAGGCCCGGGGGAGACCCAGTACTTC. Translating it yields CATSRRRGGPGETQYF.